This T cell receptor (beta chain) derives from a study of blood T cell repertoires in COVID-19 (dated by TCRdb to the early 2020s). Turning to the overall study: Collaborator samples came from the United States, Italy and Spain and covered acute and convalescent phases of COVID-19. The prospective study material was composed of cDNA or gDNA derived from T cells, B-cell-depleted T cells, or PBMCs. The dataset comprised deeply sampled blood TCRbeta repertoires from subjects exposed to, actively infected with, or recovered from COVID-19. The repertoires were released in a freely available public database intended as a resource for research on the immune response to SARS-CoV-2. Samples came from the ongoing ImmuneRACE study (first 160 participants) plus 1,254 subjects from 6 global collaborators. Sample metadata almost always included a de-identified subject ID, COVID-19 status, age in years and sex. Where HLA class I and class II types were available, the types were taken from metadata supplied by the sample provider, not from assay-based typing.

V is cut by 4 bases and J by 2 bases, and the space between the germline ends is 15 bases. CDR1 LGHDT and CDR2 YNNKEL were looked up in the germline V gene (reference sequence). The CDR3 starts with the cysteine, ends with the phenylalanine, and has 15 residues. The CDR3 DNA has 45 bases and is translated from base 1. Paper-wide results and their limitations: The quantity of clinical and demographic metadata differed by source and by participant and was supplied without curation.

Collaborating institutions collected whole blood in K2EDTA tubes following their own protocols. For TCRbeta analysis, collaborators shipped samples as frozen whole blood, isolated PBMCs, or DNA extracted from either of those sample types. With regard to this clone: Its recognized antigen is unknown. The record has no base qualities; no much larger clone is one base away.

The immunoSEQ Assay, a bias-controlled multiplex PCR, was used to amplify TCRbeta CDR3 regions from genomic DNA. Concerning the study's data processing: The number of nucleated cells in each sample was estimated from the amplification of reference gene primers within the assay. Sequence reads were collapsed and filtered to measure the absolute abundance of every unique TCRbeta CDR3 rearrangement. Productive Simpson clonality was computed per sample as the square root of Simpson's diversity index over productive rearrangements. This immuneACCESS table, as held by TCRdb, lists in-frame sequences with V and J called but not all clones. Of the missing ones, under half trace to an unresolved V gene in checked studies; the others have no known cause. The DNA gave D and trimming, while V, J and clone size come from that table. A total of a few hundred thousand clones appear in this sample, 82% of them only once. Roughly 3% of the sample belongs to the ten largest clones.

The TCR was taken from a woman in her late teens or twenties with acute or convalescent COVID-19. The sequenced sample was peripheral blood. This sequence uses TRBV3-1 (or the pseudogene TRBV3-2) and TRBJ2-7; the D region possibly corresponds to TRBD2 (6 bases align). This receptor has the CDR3 CASSPLAGNPYEQYF. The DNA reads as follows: TGTGCCAGCAGCCCCCTCGCGGGAAATCCCTACGAGCAGTACTTC.